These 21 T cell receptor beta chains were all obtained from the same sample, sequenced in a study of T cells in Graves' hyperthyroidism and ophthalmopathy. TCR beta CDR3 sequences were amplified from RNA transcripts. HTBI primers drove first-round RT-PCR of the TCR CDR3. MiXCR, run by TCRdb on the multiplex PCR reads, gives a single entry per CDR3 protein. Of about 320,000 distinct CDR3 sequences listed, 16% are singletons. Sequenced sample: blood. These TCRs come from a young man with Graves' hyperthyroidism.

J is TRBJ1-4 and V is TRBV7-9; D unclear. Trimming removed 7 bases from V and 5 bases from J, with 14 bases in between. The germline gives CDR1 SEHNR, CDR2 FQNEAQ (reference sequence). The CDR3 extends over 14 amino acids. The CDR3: CASTDVRKNEKLFF. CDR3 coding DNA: TGTGCCAGCACCGACGTGCGAAAGAATGAAAAACTGTTTTTT.

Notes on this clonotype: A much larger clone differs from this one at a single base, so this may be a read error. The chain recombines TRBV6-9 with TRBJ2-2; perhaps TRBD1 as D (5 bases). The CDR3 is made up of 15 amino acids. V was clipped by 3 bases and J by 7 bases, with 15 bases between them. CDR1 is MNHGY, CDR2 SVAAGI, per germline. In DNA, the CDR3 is TGTGCCAGCAGTTACAGGGCAGTGACGGTCGGGGAGCTGTTTTTT. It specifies CASSYRAVTVGELFF.

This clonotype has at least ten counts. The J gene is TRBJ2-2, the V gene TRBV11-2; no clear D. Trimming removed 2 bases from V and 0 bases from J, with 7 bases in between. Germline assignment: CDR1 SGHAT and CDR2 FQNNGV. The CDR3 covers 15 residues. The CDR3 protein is CASSLNSPNTGELFF. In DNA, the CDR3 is TGTGCCAGCAGCTTAAACAGTCCGAACACCGGGGAGCTGTTTTTT.

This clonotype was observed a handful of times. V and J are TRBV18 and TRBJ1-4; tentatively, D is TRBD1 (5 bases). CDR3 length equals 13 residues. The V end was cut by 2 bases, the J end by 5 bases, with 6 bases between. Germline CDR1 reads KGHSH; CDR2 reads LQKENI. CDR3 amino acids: CASSPGGNEKLFF. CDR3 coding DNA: TGTGCCAGCTCACCAGGGGGAAATGAAAAACTGTTTTTT.

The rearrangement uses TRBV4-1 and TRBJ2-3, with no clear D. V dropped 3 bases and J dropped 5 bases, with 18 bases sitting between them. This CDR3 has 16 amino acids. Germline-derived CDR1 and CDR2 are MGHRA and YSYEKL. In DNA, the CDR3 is TGCGCCAGCAGCCAGGCCGGTGCCCAAGGTGGAGATACGCAGTATTTT. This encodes CASSQAGAQGGDTQYF.

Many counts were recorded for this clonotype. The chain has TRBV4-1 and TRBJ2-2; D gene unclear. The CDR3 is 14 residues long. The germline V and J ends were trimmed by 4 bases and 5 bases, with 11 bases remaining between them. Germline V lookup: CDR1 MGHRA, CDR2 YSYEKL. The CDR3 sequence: CASSPILRTGELFF. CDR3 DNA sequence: TGCGCCAGCAGCCCGATACTGAGAACCGGGGAGCTGTTTTTT.

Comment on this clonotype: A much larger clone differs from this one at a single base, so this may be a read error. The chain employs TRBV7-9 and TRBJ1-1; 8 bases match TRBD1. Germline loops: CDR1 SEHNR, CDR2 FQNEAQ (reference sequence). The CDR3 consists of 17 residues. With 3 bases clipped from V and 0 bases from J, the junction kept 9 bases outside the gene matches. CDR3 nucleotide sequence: TGTGCCAGCAGCTTGGTTCAAGGACAGGGTCTGAACACTGAAGCTTTCTTT. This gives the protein CASSLVQGQGLNTEAFF.

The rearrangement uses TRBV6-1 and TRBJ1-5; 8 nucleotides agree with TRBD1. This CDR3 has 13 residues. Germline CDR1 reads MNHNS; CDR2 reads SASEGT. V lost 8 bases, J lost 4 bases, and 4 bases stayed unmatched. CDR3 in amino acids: CASGYRGNQPQHF. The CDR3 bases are TGTGCCAGCGGCTACAGGGGGAATCAGCCCCAGCATTTT.

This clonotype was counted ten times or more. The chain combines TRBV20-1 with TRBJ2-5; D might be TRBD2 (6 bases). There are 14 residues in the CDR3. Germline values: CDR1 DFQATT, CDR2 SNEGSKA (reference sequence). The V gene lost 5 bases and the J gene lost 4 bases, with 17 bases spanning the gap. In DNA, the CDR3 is TGCAGTGCTGCACCCCGGGGGTCAACAGAGACCCAGTACTTC. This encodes CSAAPRGSTETQYF.

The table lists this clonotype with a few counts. The CDR3 DNA sequence: TGTGCCAGCAGCCAACCAGCGGGAGGGCCCCAAGAGCAGTATTTT. As protein: CASSQPAGGPQEQYF. The chain couples TRBV28 to TRBJ2-3; 10 bases map to TRBD2. This CDR3 comprises 15 residues. Germline-derived CDR1 and CDR2 are MDHEN and SYDVKM. The V gene end was trimmed by 6 bases and the J gene end by 11 bases; junction bases not matched to a gene: 14.

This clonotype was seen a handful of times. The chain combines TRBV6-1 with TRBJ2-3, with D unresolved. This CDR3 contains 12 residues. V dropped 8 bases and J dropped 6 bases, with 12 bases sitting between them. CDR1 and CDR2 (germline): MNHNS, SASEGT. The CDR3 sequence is CASRPLGDTQYF. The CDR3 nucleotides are TGTGCCAGCCGACCCCTGGGGGATACGCAGTATTTT.

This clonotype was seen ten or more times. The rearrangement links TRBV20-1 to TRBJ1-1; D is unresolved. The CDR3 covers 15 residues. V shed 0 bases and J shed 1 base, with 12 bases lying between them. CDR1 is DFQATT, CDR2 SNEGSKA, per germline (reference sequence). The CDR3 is CSARDLVGPNTEAFF. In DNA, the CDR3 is TGCAGTGCTAGAGATTTGGTTGGCCCGAACACTGAAGCTTTCTTT.

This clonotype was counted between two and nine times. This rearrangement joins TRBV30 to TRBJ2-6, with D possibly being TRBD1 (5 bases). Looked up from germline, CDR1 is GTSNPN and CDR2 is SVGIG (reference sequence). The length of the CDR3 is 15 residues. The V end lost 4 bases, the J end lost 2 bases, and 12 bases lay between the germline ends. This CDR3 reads CAWMGPRTGANVLTF. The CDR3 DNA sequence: TGTGCCTGGATGGGGCCGAGGACTGGGGCCAACGTCCTGACTTTC.

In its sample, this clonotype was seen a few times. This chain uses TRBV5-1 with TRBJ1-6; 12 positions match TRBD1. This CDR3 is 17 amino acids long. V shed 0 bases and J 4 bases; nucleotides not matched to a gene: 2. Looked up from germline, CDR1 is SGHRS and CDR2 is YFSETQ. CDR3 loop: CASSLEGQGAYNSPLHF. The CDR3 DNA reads TGCGCCAGCAGCTTGGAGGGACAGGGGGCGTATAATTCACCCCTCCACTTT.

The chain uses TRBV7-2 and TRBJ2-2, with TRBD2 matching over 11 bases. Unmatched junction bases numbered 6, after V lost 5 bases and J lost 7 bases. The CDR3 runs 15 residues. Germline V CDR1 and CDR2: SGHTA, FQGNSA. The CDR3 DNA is TGTGCCAGCAGCCCACTAGCGGGAGTGAACGGGGAGCTGTTTTTT. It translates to CASSPLAGVNGELFF.

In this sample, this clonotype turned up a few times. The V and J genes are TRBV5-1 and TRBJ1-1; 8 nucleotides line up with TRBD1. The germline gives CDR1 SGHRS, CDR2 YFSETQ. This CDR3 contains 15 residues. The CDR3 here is CRSAWTGQENTEAFF. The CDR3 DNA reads TGCAGGTCAGCTTGGACGGGACAGGAGAACACTGAAGCTTTCTTT.

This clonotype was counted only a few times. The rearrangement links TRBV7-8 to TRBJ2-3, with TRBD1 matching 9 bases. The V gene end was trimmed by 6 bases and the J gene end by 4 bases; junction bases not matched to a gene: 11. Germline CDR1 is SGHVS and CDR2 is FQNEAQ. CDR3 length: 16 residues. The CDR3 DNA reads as TGTGCCAGCAGACAACAGGGGGCGCGTTTTTCAGATACGCAGTATTTT. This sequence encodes CASRQQGARFSDTQYF. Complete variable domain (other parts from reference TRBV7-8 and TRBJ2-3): GAGVSQSPRYKVAKRGQDVALRCDPISGHVSLFWYQQALGQGPEFLTYFQNEAQLDKSGLPSDRFFAERPEGSVSTLKIQRTQQEDSAVYLCASRQQGARFSDTQYFGPGTRLTVL.

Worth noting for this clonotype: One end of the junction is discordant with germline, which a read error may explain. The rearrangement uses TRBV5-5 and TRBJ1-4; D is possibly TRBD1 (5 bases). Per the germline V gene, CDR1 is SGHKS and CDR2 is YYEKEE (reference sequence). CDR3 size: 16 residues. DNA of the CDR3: TGTACCAGCAGCTTGGCGGGGCAGGACCAAAATGAAAAACTGTTTTTT. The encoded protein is CTSSLAGQDQNEKLFF.

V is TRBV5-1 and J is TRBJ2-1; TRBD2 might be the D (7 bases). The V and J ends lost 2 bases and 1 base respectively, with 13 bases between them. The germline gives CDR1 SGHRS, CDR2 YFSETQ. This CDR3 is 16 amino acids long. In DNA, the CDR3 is TGCGCCAGCAGCTTCGGGGGAGGGGGGTCCTACAATGAGCAGTTCTTC. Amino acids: CASSFGGGGSYNEQFF. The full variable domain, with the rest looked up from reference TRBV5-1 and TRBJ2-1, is KAGVTQTPRYLIKTRGQQVTLSCSPISGHRSVSWYQQTPGQGLQFLFEYFSETQRNKGNFPGRFSGRQFSNSRSEMNVSTLELGDSALYLCASSFGGGGSYNEQFFGPGTRLTVL.

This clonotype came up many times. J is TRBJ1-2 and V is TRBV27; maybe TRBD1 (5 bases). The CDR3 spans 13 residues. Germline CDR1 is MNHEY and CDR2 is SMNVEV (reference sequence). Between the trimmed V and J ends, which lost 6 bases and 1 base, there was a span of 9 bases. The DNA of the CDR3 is TGTGCCAGCAGACCCGACAGTAACTATGGCTACACCTTC. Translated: CASRPDSNYGYTF.

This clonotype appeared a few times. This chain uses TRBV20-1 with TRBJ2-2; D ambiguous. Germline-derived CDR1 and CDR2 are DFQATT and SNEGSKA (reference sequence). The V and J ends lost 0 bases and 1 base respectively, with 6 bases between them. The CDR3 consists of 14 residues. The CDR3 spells CSARDLENTGELFF. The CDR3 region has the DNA TGCAGTGCTAGAGATTTGGAGAACACCGGGGAGCTGTTTTTT.